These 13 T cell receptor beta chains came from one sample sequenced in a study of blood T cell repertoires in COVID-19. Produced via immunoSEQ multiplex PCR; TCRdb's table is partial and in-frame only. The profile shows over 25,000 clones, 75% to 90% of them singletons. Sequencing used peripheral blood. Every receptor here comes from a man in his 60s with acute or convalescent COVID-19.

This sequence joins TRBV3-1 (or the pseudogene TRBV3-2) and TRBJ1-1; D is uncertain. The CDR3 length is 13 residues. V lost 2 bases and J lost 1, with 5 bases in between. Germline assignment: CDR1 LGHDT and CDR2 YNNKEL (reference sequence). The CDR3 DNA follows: TGTGCCAGCAGCCAACGGTCGAACACTGAAGCTTTCTTT. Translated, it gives CASSQRSNTEAFF.

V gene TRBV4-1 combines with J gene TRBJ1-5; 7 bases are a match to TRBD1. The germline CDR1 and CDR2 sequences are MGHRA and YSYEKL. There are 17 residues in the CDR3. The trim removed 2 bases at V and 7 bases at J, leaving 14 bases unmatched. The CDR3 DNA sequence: TGCGCCAGCAGCCAATACCTGGCCAGGGGGTTAAAACAGCCCCAGCATTTT. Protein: CASSQYLARGLKQPQHF.

Written as DNA, the CDR3 is TGTGCCAGCAGCCAACCTTTTAACAATGAGCAGTTCTTC. The encoded protein is CASSQPFNNEQFF. The V and J genes are TRBV3-1 (or the pseudogene TRBV3-2) and TRBJ2-1; D not certain. V lost 2 bases and J lost 5, with 7 bases in between. CDR3 length: 13 amino acids. CDR1 and CDR2 from the germline V gene are LGHDT and YNNKEL (reference sequence).

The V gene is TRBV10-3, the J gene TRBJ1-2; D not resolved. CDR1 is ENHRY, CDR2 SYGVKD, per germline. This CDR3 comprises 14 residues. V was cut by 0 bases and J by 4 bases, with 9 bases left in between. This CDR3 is CAISESKQTYGYTF. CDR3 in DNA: TGTGCCATCAGTGAGTCGAAACAGACCTATGGCTACACCTTC.

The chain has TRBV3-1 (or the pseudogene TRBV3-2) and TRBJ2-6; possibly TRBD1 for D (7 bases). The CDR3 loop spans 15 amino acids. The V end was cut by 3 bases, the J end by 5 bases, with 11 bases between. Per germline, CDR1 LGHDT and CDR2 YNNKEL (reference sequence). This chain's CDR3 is CASSQEGARANVLTF. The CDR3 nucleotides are TGTGCCAGCAGCCAGGAGGGGGCTCGGGCCAACGTCCTGACTTTC.

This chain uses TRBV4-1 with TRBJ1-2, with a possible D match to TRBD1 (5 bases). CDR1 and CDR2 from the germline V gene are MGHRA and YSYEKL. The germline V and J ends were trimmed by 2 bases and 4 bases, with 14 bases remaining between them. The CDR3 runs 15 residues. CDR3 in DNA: TGCGCCAGCAGCCAAACGGGGGGGGATGGCTATGGCTACACCTTC. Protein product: CASSQTGGDGYGYTF.

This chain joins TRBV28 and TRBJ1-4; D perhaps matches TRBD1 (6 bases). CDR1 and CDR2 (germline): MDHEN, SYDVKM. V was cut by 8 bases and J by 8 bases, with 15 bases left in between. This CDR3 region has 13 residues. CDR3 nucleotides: TGTGCCAGCGGGAGAGGGGGGGAAGAAAAACTGTTTTTT. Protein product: CASGRGGEEKLFF.

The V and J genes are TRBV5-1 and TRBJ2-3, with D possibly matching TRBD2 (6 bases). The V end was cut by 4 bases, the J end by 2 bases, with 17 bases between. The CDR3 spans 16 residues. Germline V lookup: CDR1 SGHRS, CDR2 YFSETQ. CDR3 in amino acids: CASSDGGSLFTDTQYF. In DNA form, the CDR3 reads TGCGCCAGCAGCGATGGGGGGTCCCTTTTCACAGATACGCAGTATTTT.

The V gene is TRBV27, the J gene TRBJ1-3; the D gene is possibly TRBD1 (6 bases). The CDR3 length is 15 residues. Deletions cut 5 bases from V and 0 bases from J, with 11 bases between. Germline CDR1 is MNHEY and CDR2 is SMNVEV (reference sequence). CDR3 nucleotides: TGTGCCAGCAGTCCACAGGGCAGCTCTGGAAACACCATATATTTT. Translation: CASSPQGSSGNTIYF.

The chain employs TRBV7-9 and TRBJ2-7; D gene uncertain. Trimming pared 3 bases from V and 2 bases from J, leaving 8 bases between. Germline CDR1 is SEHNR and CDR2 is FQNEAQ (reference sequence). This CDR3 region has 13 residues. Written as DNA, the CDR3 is TGTGCCAGCAGCTTCCAGGATCCCTACGAGCAGTACTTC. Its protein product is CASSFQDPYEQYF.

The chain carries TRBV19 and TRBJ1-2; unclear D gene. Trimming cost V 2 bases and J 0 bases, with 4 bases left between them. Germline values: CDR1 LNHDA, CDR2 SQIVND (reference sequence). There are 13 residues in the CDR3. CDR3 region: CASSISANYGYTF. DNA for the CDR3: TGTGCCAGTAGTATAAGCGCTAACTATGGCTACACCTTC.

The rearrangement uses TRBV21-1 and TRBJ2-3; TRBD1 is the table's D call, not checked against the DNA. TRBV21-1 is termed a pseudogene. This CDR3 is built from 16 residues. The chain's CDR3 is CASSKAPGQGYDTQYF. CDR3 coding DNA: TGTGCCAGCAGCAAAGCACCGGGACAGGGGTATGATACGCAGTATTTT.

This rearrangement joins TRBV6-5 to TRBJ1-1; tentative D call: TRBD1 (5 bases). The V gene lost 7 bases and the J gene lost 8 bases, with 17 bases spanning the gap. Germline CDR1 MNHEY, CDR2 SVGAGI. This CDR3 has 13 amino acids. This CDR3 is CASTAAGEMEAFF. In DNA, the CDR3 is TGTGCCAGCACCGCTGCGGGGGAAATGGAAGCTTTCTTT.